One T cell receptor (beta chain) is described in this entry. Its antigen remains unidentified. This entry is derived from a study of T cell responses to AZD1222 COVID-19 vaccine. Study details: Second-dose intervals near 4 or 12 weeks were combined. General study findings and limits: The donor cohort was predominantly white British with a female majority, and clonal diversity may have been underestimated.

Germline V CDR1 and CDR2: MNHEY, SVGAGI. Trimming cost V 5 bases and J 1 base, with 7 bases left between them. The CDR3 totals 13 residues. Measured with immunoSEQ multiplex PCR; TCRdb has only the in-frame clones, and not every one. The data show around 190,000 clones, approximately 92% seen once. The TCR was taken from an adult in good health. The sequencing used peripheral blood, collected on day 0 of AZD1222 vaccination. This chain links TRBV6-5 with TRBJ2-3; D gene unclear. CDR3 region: CASSRIGTDTQYF. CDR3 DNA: TGTGCCAGCAGTCGAATTGGCACAGATACGCAGTATTTT.